This TCR beta chain was recovered during a study of blood T cell repertoires in COVID-19. Per the original data handling: Reference gene primer amplification gave nucleated cell count estimates. Profiled with immunoSEQ multiplex PCR; TCRdb holds only in-frame clones, not every one. V, J and clone size derive from that table, while D and trimming were established from the DNA sequence. The sample records roughly 250,000 clones, more than 80% being singletons. The CDR3 length is 13 residues. Germline values: CDR1 SEHNR, CDR2 FQNEAQ (reference sequence). V lost 6 bases to trimming and J lost 8 bases; unmatched junction nucleotides: 9.

The chain employs TRBV7-9 and TRBJ1-2; TRBD1 matches at 7 bases. Sample: peripheral blood. The clonotype comes from a woman aged 40-49 years with acute or convalescent COVID-19. The CDR3 coding sequence is TGTGCCAGCAGTTTGGACAGGCCACGGGGCTACACCTTC. Translated, it gives CASSLDRPRGYTF.